This paragraph reports one T cell receptor (beta chain). This record belongs to a study of blood T cell repertoires in COVID-19. The wider study: Samples came from the United States, Italy and Spain, spanning acute and convalescent COVID-19. PBMCs, B-cell-depleted T cells, or T cells were the source of the cDNA or gDNA that made up the material.

Authors' analysis steps: Nucleated cell number was recorded as an estimate derived from reference gene primer amplification. TCRdb's table, derived via immunoSEQ multiplex PCR, lists solely in-frame clones and lacks some. V and J calls and clone size follow that table, whereas D and trimming were derived from the DNA. The table includes about 55,000 clones, about nine tenths detected once. The CDR3 is made up of 16 amino acids. The junction had 6 bases not matched to a gene; V was cut back by 3 bases and J by 4 bases. The V gene's germline CDR1 is WNHNN and CDR2 SYGVQD (reference sequence). The sample was peripheral blood. The rearrangement joins TRBV10-1 to TRBJ2-7, with 13 positions matching TRBD2. The TCR comes from a man aged 60-69 years with active COVID-19. As DNA, the CDR3 is TGCGCCAGCAGTGAAACCGGACTAGCGGGAGAATACGAGCAGTACTTC. Its protein is CASSETGLAGEYEQYF.